The source of this T cell receptor (beta chain) is a study of post-analysis software for immune sequencing data. Study overall: Several disease courses (relapsing-remitting, secondary progressive and progressive-relapsing) of multiple sclerosis were included. Study results and caveats: Comparison with controls showed significantly lower normalized Chao1 diversity in multiple sclerosis patients. The five TRBV segments detected at higher frequency in patients than in controls included TRBV5-6, TRBV5-1 and TRBV20-1.

There are 16 residues in the CDR3. The V gene's germline CDR1 is SGHTA and CDR2 FQGNSA. The germline V and J ends were trimmed by 5 bases and 4 bases, with 19 bases remaining between them. cDNA libraries for TCR beta contained unique molecular identifiers. In TCRdb, the PCR reads were re-called with MiXCR into one record per CDR3 protein. The data hold about 680,000 distinct CDR3 sequences, with 59% observed a single time. Of note for this clonotype: Antigen specificity is unknown.

Material for sequencing was blood. This TCR was sampled from a girl aged 2 to 10 with multiple sclerosis. The chain is built from TRBV7-2 and TRBJ2-3; D might be TRBD2 (5 bases). As DNA, the CDR3 is TGTGCCAGCAGCCCCCTGGGAGTTTGGACCCCAGATACGCAGTATTTT. Translation: CASSPLGVWTPDTQYF.